One sample yielded the 18 T cell receptor beta chains listed below, sequenced in a study of cytomegalovirus exposure and HLA in healthy donors. Assay used: immunoSEQ multiplex PCR; TCRdb lists only in-frame clones, some missing. The table shows some 140,000 clones, with 75% to 90% occurring only once. Sequenced: PBMCs. These receptors were taken from a woman under 40 in good health and CMV-seropositive.

The chain carries TRBV5-1 and TRBJ2-1, with D perhaps matching TRBD1 (5 bases). V was shortened by 1 base and J by 5 bases, with 16 bases between the two germline ends. The CDR3 has 16 amino acids. Germline V gives CDR1 SGHRS, CDR2 YFSETQ. The chain's CDR3 is CASSLWPTDTHNEQFF. CDR3 coding DNA: TGCGCCAGCAGCTTGTGGCCGACAGATACCCACAATGAGCAGTTCTTC.

The V and J genes are TRBV7-2 and TRBJ1-5, with 7 bases fitting TRBD1. Germline loops: CDR1 SGHTA, CDR2 FQGNSA. J was trimmed by 4 bases and V by 5 bases; bases with no gene match: 2. This CDR3 contains 13 residues. The CDR3, as DNA: TGTGCCAGCAGCACACAGGGGAATCAGCCCCAGCATTTT. Protein product: CASSTQGNQPQHF.

This clone appeared a few times. The chain has TRBV5-1 and TRBJ1-6, with D possibly being TRBD1 (5 bases). V lost 0 bases and J lost 4, with 8 bases in between. This CDR3 spans 15 amino acids. In germline, CDR1 is SGHRS, CDR2 YFSETQ. The DNA of the CDR3 is TGCGCCAGCAGCTTGGGAGCAGGGTATAATTCACCCCTCCACTTT. This translates into CASSLGAGYNSPLHF.

The genes are TRBV9 and TRBJ2-7; 7 nucleotides agree with TRBD2. In germline, CDR1 is SGDLS, CDR2 YYNGEE. After removal of 0 bases from V and 2 bases from J, the junction contained 8 bases not matched to a gene. CDR3 length equals 16 residues. As DNA, the CDR3 is TGTGCCAGCAGCGTAGGTCTGGCGGGGGAGCCCTACGAGCAGTACTTC. Protein product: CASSVGLAGEPYEQYF.

This chain uses TRBV6-6 with TRBJ1-5; D ambiguous. The length of the CDR3 is 13 residues. Germline V lookup: CDR1 MNHNY, CDR2 SVGAGI (reference sequence). V lost 8 bases to trimming and J lost 0 bases, with 8 bases between them. The CDR3 DNA reads TGTGCCAGCTCCTATTATAGCAATCAGCCCCAGCATTTT. Its translation: CASSYYSNQPQHF.

This clone has a single count. The chain carries TRBV6-4 and TRBJ2-7; 16 positions agree with TRBD2. J gave up 5 bases and V 1 base, and 11 bases lay outside the gene matches. Germline V gene data show CDR1 as MRHNA and CDR2 as SNTAGT. The CDR3 is 19 amino acids. This chain's CDR3 is CASSDLYPGTSGRVHEQYF. For the CDR3, the DNA is TGTGCCAGCAGTGACTTATACCCCGGGACTAGCGGGAGGGTCCACGAGCAGTACTTC.

The chain recombines TRBV5-1 with TRBJ2-5; 8 nucleotides line up with TRBD1. V shed 3 bases, J shed 2 bases, and the junction held 3 bases outside the gene matches. CDR1 and CDR2 (germline): SGHRS, YFSETQ. The CDR3 covers 14 residues. The chain's CDR3 is CASSSQGAQETQYF. The DNA for the CDR3 is TGCGCCAGCAGCTCCCAGGGGGCTCAAGAGACCCAGTACTTC.

V usage is TRBV29-1 and J usage is TRBJ2-7, with D tentatively TRBD1 (5 bases). The CDR3 length is 15 residues. The V end lost 1 base, the J end lost 0 bases, and 13 bases lay between the germline ends. In germline, CDR1 is SQVTM, CDR2 ANQGSEA. This CDR3 is CSVEGADSHSYEQYF. The CDR3 DNA reads as TGCAGCGTTGAAGGGGCCGACAGCCACTCCTACGAGCAGTACTTC.

This clone was detected only a few times. The rearrangement uses TRBV7-2 and TRBJ1-6; 7 nucleotides line up with TRBD1. The ends lost 8 bases at V and 8 bases at J; junction bases unmatched: 6. The V gene's germline CDR1 is SGHTA and CDR2 FQGNSA. The CDR3 is 13 residues long. CDR3: CASVTGVYSPLHF. The CDR3 DNA is TGTGCCAGCGTCACAGGGGTTTATTCACCCCTCCACTTT.

This clone was detected once. The chain has TRBV27 and TRBJ2-5; D is possibly TRBD2 (6 bases). Germline CDR1 and CDR2: MNHEY and SMNVEV (reference sequence). The CDR3 loop spans 17 amino acids. V was trimmed by 4 bases and J by 5 bases, leaving 23 bases between them. The CDR3 sequence is CASSSGLLGSVGETQYF. The CDR3 bases are TGTGCCAGCAGTTCCGGACTATTAGGTTCGGTGGGGGAGACCCAGTACTTC.

The rearrangement uses TRBV7-3 and TRBJ2-3; D possibly corresponds to TRBD1 (5 bases). This CDR3 contains 14 residues. V lost 5 bases and J 1 base, leaving 10 bases between the germline ends. Germline V gene lookup returns CDR1 SGHTA and CDR2 FQGTGA. Here the CDR3 reads CASSPTARTDTQYF. The CDR3 DNA sequence: TGTGCCAGCAGCCCGACAGCCCGCACAGATACGCAGTATTTT.

The chain employs TRBV7-2 and TRBJ2-1; 10 bases line up with TRBD2. The CDR3 totals 15 residues. V was clipped by 4 bases and J by 8 bases; unmatched bases: 8. Germline V gene lookup returns CDR1 SGHTA and CDR2 FQGNSA. The CDR3 nucleotides are TGTGCCAGCAGCTCTCAAGCGGGAGGGCCTTATGAGCAGTTCTTC. Amino acid sequence: CASSSQAGGPYEQFF.

The V and J genes are TRBV28 and TRBJ1-5, with D perhaps TRBD1 (5 bases). V dropped 4 bases and J dropped 3 bases, with 25 bases sitting between them. Germline V gene data show CDR1 as MDHEN and CDR2 as SYDVKM. The CDR3 consists of 19 residues. The CDR3 DNA reads TGTGCCAGCAGTTCCCCCCCATGGGGGGGAGAGGGGAACAATCAGCCCCAGCATTTT. Its translation: CASSSPPWGGEGNNQPQHF.

The CDR3 loop reads CSVDGQLFGTSGGSLGSYNEQFF. CDR3 DNA sequence: TGCAGCGTTGATGGGCAACTTTTCGGGACTAGCGGGGGTTCACTCGGGTCCTACAATGAGCAGTTCTTC. The rearrangement joins TRBV29-1 to TRBJ2-1, with 14 bases matching TRBD2. CDR1 is SQVTM, CDR2 ANQGSEA, per germline. The CDR3 covers 23 residues. V lost 3 bases to trimming and J lost 1 base; unmatched junction nucleotides: 23.

This rearrangement joins TRBV5-4 to TRBJ2-3; the D gene is possibly TRBD1 (5 bases). V was shortened by 4 bases and J by 2 bases, with 23 bases between the two germline ends. Germline V gives CDR1 SGHNT, CDR2 YYREEE (reference sequence). This CDR3 has 18 amino acids. DNA for the CDR3: TGTGCCAGCAGCCCACCCTACAGGTCGAAGCCCCTCACAGATACGCAGTATTTT. It is translated as CASSPPYRSKPLTDTQYF.

This chain joins TRBV28 and TRBJ2-5; no clear D. Looked up from germline, CDR1 is MDHEN and CDR2 is SYDVKM. Trimming took off 2 bases at V and 7 bases at J, with 11 bases between the two ends. This CDR3 has 13 amino acids. The CDR3 region has the DNA TGTGCCAGCAGTTTACACCCGGTGGTGACCCAGTACTTC. It encodes CASSLHPVVTQYF.

The rearrangement links TRBV6-1 to TRBJ2-7; TRBD2 agrees at 8 bases. This CDR3 has 14 residues. The germline gives CDR1 MNHNS, CDR2 SASEGT. V lost 5 bases to trimming and J lost 1 base; unmatched junction nucleotides: 4. The CDR3 region is CASSLGTRSYEQYF. Written as DNA, the CDR3 is TGTGCCAGCAGTCTCGGGACTAGATCCTACGAGCAGTACTTC.

CDR3 DNA: TGCGCCAGCAGCCAAGACAGGGGATGGACTGAAGCTTTCTTT. This encodes CASSQDRGWTEAFF. This chain links TRBV5-1 with TRBJ1-1; 8 bases map to TRBD1. This CDR3 spans 14 amino acids. CDR1 is SGHRS, CDR2 YFSETQ, per germline. The junction had 7 bases not matched to a gene; V was cut back by 4 bases and J by 5 bases.